The present entry profiles one T cell receptor (beta chain) with its context. J was trimmed by 2 bases and V by 4 bases; bases with no gene match: 2. Germline loops: CDR1 SGHVS, CDR2 FQNEAQ. The CDR3 has 14 residues. Original processing notes: Researchers report that nucleated cell counts were estimated from reference gene primer amplification. The repertoire was sequenced with immunoSEQ multiplex PCR; TCRdb's copy has only in-frame clones and lacks some. The DNA gave D and trimming, while V, J and clone size come from that table. The table lists 200,000 to 250,000 clones, approximately 79% of them singletons. This specimen comes from a study of blood T cell repertoires in COVID-19. Whole-study context: Sites across the United States, Italy and Spain contributed samples from acute and convalescent COVID-19.

The chain couples TRBV7-8 to TRBJ1-2; TRBD1 agrees at 9 bases. The TCR comes from a human donor in a cohort sampled during active COVID-19. The specimen sequenced was peripheral blood. The CDR3 here is CASSWDRANYGYTF. The CDR3 DNA is TGTGCCAGCAGCTGGGACAGGGCAAACTATGGCTACACCTTC.